Following are 21 T cell receptor beta chains from one sample sequenced in a study of blood T cell repertoires in COVID-19. The repertoire was sequenced with immunoSEQ multiplex PCR; TCRdb's copy has only in-frame clones and lacks some. This table has approximately 240,000 clones, about 88% appearing once. Sequenced input: peripheral blood. The source of these receptors is a woman in her forties who had recovered from COVID-19.

The rearrangement joins TRBV29-1 to TRBJ1-1; perhaps TRBD1 as D (5 bases). CDR1 is SQVTM, CDR2 ANQGSEA, per germline. The CDR3 has 11 amino acids. V was pared by 4 bases and J by 4 bases, with 7 bases between. The CDR3 is CSVGRGTEAFF. The CDR3 nucleotides are TGCAGCGTTGGTAGGGGCACTGAAGCTTTCTTT.

The chain links TRBV28 to TRBJ2-1; D perhaps matches TRBD2 (7 bases). Germline V gives CDR1 MDHEN, CDR2 SYDVKM. The CDR3 contains 15 residues. V lost 7 bases and J lost 4, with 17 bases in between. CDR3 sequence: CASTPEGGFYNEQFF. CDR3 sequence (DNA): TGTGCCAGCACCCCGGAGGGGGGGTTTTACAATGAGCAGTTCTTC.

This clone was observed a single time. The CDR3 protein is CASSPQAGGDQPQHF. CDR3 sequence (DNA): TGTGCCAGCAGCCCTCAGGCGGGGGGCGATCAGCCCCAGCATTTT. This chain connects TRBV7-2 to TRBJ1-5; possibly TRBD1 for D (6 bases). The CDR3 covers 15 residues. The germline V gene has CDR1 SGHTA and CDR2 FQGNSA. The V and J ends lost 5 bases and 5 bases respectively, with 16 bases between them.

The gene calls are TRBV7-2 and TRBJ2-1; no definite D call. CDR1 and CDR2 from the germline V gene are SGHTA and FQGNSA. Trimming shortened V by 4 bases and J by 1 base, and 8 bases separated the two germline ends. CDR3 length: 14 amino acids. The CDR3 DNA follows: TGTGCCAGCAGCTCAGGTGGGTCCTACAATGAGCAGTTCTTC. Protein product: CASSSGGSYNEQFF. Filled out from reference TRBV7-2 and TRBJ2-1, the complete variable domain reads GAGVSQSPSNKVTEKGKDVELRCDPISGHTALYWYRQSLGQGLEFLIYFQGNSAPDKSGLPSDRFSAERTGGSVSTLTIQRTQQEDSAVYLCASSSGGSYNEQFFGPGTRLTVL.

The rearrangement links TRBV3-1 (or the pseudogene TRBV3-2) to TRBJ2-5; TRBD2 matches 7 bases. CDR1 and CDR2 (germline): LGHDT, YNNKEL (reference sequence). With 0 bases clipped from V and 10 bases from J, the junction kept 11 bases outside the gene matches. The CDR3 consists of 15 residues. The CDR3 DNA follows: TGTGCCAGCAGCCAAGATCAGCTAGCGGCGACGGACCAGTACTTC. It translates to CASSQDQLAATDQYF.

V and J are TRBV19 and TRBJ2-1; 8 bases are a match to TRBD1. V shed 6 bases and J 6 bases; nucleotides not matched to a gene: 10. Germline lookup yields CDR1 LNHDA and CDR2 SQIVND (reference sequence). The CDR3 has 15 amino acids. This chain's CDR3 is CASSVTGQGGNEQFF. In DNA form, the CDR3 reads TGTGCCAGTAGCGTAACAGGACAGGGTGGCAATGAGCAGTTCTTC.

The chain is built from TRBV9 and TRBJ2-3; TRBD1 matches at 7 bases. The germline V gene encodes CDR1 SGDLS and CDR2 YYNGEE. After removal of 4 bases from V and 4 bases from J, the junction contained 3 bases not matched to a gene. The CDR3 sequence is 13 residues long. The CDR3 nucleotides are TGTGCCAGCAGCAGACAGGGCCCAGATACGCAGTATTTT. Residues: CASSRQGPDTQYF.

The sample holds a few counts of this clone. This chain uses TRBV6-2 or TRBV6-3 with TRBJ2-3, with 10 bases that match TRBD2. V dropped 6 bases and J dropped 6; count of bases not matched to a gene: 9. The germline V gene encodes CDR1 MNHEY and CDR2 SVGEGT. This CDR3 has 15 residues. The CDR3 loop is CASRPLAGVIDTQYF. Written as DNA, the CDR3 is TGTGCCAGCAGACCTCTAGCGGGGGTGATTGATACGCAGTATTTT.

The chain recombines TRBV6-5 with TRBJ1-5; 7 positions match TRBD1. The CDR3 covers 14 residues. Germline assignment: CDR1 MNHEY and CDR2 SVGAGI. The V and J ends lost 5 bases and 4 bases, in that order; junction bases with no gene match: 5. Written as DNA, the CDR3 is TGTGCCAGCAGTCGACAGGGCCTTAATCAGCCCCAGCATTTT. Translated, it gives CASSRQGLNQPQHF.

The rearrangement links TRBV12-5 to TRBJ2-1, with TRBD2 matching 15 bases. CDR3 size: 17 residues. In germline, CDR1 is LGHNT, CDR2 FRNRAP. The junction had 10 bases not matched to a gene; V was cut back by 6 bases and J by 7 bases. CDR3 bases: TGTGCTAGTGGCCGCGAGGGACTAGCGGGAGGCAGGAATGAGCAGTTCTTC. Translating it yields CASGREGLAGGRNEQFF.

This clone has only a few counts. The chain combines TRBV7-8 with TRBJ2-2; perhaps TRBD2 as D (5 bases). The CDR3 has 16 residues. The germline gives CDR1 SGHVS, CDR2 FQNEAQ. Trimming took off 3 bases at V and 4 bases at J, with 15 bases between the two ends. The CDR3 bases are TGTGCCAGCAGCTTTACCCCCGGGATTTCCACCGGGGAGCTGTTTTTT. Translating gives CASSFTPGISTGELFF.

This chain uses TRBV28 with TRBJ1-3; D is ambiguous. V was clipped by 3 bases and J by 0 bases, with 15 bases between them. Germline CDR1 is MDHEN and CDR2 is SYDVKM. The CDR3 is 17 residues long. The CDR3 DNA reads TGTGCCAGCAGTTTGTTGACAACTTCGAGCTCTGGAAACACCATATATTTT. Amino acid sequence: CASSLLTTSSSGNTIYF.

This clone appeared once. The chain combines TRBV19 with TRBJ2-3; TRBD1 matches 9 bases. The germline gives CDR1 LNHDA, CDR2 SQIVND (reference sequence). V gave up 5 bases and J gave up 3 bases; unmatched junction bases: 6. The CDR3 runs 15 residues. This CDR3 is CASSPGTGLTDTQYF. The DNA for the CDR3 is TGTGCCAGTAGTCCTGGGACAGGGTTGACAGATACGCAGTATTTT.

This chain joins TRBV6-2 or TRBV6-3 and TRBJ2-1; 12 bases map to TRBD2. Germline trimming cut 2 bases from V and 4 bases from J; bases unmatched to any gene: 3. Germline CDR1 reads MNHEY; CDR2 reads SVGEGT. This CDR3 has 16 residues. The CDR3 sequence is CASSYPTSGSYNEQFF. DNA of the CDR3: TGTGCCAGCAGTTACCCGACTAGCGGGAGTTACAATGAGCAGTTCTTC.

The rearrangement links TRBV19 to TRBJ1-1; unclear D gene. Germline V gene sequence: CDR1 LNHDA, CDR2 SQIVND (reference sequence). The CDR3 contains 14 residues. With 0 bases removed from V and 0 bases from J, the gap between germline ends came to 5 bases. CDR3 amino acids: CASSIDRLNTEAFF. DNA for the CDR3: TGTGCCAGTAGTATAGACAGGTTGAACACTGAAGCTTTCTTT.

V gene TRBV5-1 combines with J gene TRBJ2-1; no reliable D call. V gave up 4 bases and J gave up 0 bases, with 17 bases separating them. Germline V gives CDR1 SGHRS, CDR2 YFSETQ. CDR3 length: 17 residues. The CDR3 loop reads CASSQSSSRGSYNEQFF. The CDR3 bases are TGCGCCAGCAGCCAAAGCTCGTCAAGAGGCTCCTACAATGAGCAGTTCTTC.

The CDR3: CASSQTGSHEQYF. The CDR3 coding sequence is TGTGCCAGCAGTCAGACAGGGTCCCACGAGCAGTACTTC. The rearrangement joins TRBV2 to TRBJ2-7; TRBD1 matches 7 bases. This CDR3 contains 13 residues. Germline assignment: CDR1 SNHLY and CDR2 FYNNEI. V was clipped by 5 bases and J by 5 bases; unmatched bases: 6.

The rearrangement uses TRBV27 and TRBJ1-2; no definite D call. There are 14 residues in the CDR3. V was clipped by 0 bases and J by 6 bases, with 11 bases between them. Germline CDR1 MNHEY, CDR2 SMNVEV (reference sequence). CDR3 bases: TGTGCCAGCAGTTTATCGCCCCAAACAAATGGCTACACCTTC. It specifies CASSLSPQTNGYTF.

The rearrangement joins TRBV18 to TRBJ1-6, with D possibly being TRBD1 (5 bases). Germline V CDR1 and CDR2: KGHSH, LQKENI. V was trimmed by 6 bases and J by 5 bases, leaving 11 bases between them. The CDR3 has 14 residues. CDR3 amino acids: CASSETDHNSPLHF. Written as DNA, the CDR3 is TGTGCCAGCTCGGAGACAGACCATAATTCACCCCTCCACTTT. Full variable domain (missing parts from reference TRBV18 and TRBJ1-6): NAGVMQNPRHLVRRRGQEARLRCSPMKGHSHVYWYRQLPEEGLKFMVYLQKENIIDESGMPKERFSAEFPKEGPSILRIQQVVRGDSAAYFCASSETDHNSPLHFGNGTRLTVT.

The DNA of the CDR3 is TGCGCCAGCAAACACACCCGGAGGACCCAAGAGACCCAGTACTTC. Translation: CASKHTRRTQETQYF. The chain combines TRBV5-1 with TRBJ2-5; D possibly corresponds to TRBD2 (5 bases). Germline values: CDR1 SGHRS, CDR2 YFSETQ. The V gene lost 6 bases and the J gene lost 1 base, with 16 bases spanning the gap. The CDR3 has 15 residues.

The J gene is TRBJ1-5, the V gene TRBV15; D gene uncertain. Deletions cut 0 bases from V and 4 bases from J, with 13 bases between. The CDR3 is made up of 16 amino acids. Per the germline V gene, CDR1 is LNHNV and CDR2 is YYDKDF (reference sequence). The CDR3 spells CATSREWARQNQPQHF. The CDR3 nucleotides read TGTGCCACCAGCAGAGAATGGGCCAGACAAAATCAGCCCCAGCATTTT.